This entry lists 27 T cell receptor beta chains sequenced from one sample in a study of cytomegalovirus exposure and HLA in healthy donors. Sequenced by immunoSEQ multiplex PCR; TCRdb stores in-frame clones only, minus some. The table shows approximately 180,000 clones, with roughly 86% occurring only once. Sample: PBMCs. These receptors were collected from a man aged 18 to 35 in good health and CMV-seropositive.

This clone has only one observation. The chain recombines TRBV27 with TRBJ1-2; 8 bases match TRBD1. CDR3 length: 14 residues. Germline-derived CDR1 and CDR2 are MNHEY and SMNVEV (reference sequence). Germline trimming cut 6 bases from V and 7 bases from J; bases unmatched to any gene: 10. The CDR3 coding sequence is TGTGCCAGCAGGCCGACAGGGGATATAAGTGGCTACACCTTC. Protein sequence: CASRPTGDISGYTF.

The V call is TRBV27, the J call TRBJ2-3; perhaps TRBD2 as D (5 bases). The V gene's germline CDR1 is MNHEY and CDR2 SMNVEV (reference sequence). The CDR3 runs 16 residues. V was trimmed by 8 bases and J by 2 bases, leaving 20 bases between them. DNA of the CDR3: TGTGCCAGCGGCAACACTAGAGTTGCCACCACAGATACGCAGTATTTT. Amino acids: CASGNTRVATTDTQYF.

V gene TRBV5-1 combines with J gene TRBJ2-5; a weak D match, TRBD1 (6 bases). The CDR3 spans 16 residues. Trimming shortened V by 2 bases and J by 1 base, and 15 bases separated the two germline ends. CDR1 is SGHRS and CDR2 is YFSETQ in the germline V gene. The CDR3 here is CASSFAQGPFQETQYF. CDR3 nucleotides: TGCGCCAGCAGCTTCGCACAGGGCCCCTTCCAAGAGACCCAGTACTTC. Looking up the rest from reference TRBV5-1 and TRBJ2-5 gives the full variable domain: KAGVTQTPRYLIKTRGQQVTLSCSPISGHRSVSWYQQTPGQGLQFLFEYFSETQRNKGNFPGRFSGRQFSNSRSEMNVSTLELGDSALYLCASSFAQGPFQETQYFGPGTRLLVL.

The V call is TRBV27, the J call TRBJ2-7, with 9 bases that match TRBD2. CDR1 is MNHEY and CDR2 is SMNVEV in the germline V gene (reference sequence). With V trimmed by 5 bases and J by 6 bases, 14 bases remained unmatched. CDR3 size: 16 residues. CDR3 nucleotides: TGTGCCAGCAGTCCAATACCCACTGCGGGAGGGGCCGAGCAGTACTTC. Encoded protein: CASSPIPTAGGAEQYF.

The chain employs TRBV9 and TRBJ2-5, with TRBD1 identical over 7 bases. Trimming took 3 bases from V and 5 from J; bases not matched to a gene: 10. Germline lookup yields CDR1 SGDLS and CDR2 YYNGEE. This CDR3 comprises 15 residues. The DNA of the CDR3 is TGTGCCAGCAGCGCCCAACAGGGGATGGAGGAGACCCAGTACTTC. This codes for CASSAQQGMEETQYF. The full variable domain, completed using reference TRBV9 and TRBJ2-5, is DSGVTQTPKHLITATGQRVTLRCSPRSGDLSVYWYQQSLDQGLQFLIQYYNGEERAKGNILERFSAQQFPDLHSELNLSSLELGDSALYFCASSAQQGMEETQYFGPGTRLLVL.

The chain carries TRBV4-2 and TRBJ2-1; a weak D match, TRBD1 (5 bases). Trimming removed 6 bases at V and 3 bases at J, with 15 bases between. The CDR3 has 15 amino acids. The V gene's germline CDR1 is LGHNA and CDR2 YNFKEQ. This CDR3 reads CASRSTRVSYNEQFF. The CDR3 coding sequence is TGTGCCAGCAGGTCTACCAGGGTCAGCTACAATGAGCAGTTCTTC.

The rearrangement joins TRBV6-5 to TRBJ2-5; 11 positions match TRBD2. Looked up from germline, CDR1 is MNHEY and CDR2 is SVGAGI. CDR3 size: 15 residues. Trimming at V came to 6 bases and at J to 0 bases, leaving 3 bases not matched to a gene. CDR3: CASRTSGGNQETQYF. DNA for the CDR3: TGTGCCAGCAGAACTAGCGGGGGAAACCAAGAGACCCAGTACTTC.

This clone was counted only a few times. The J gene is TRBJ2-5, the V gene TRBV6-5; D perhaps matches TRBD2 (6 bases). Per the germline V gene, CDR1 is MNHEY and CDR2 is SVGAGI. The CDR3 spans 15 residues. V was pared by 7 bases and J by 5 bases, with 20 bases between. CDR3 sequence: CASNKASDLVETQYF. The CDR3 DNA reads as TGTGCCAGCAATAAGGCTAGCGACTTGGTGGAGACCCAGTACTTC.

CDR3 nucleotide sequence: TGTGCCACCACTTTTAGCCGGGACAGTAACACTGAAGCTTTCTTT. The encoded protein is CATTFSRDSNTEAFF. The chain uses TRBV15 and TRBJ1-1; 7 bases line up with TRBD1. Germline CDR1 reads LNHNV; CDR2 reads YYDKDF (reference sequence). V lost 7 bases and J lost 2; bases outside the gene matches: 10. This CDR3 has 15 amino acids. Variable domain in full (rest from reference TRBV15 and TRBJ1-1): DAMVIQNPRYQVTQFGKPVTLSCSQTLNHNVMYWYQQKSSQAPKLLFHYYDKDFNNEADTPDNFQSRRPNTSFCFLDIRSPGLGDTAMYLCATTFSRDSNTEAFFGQGTRLTVV.

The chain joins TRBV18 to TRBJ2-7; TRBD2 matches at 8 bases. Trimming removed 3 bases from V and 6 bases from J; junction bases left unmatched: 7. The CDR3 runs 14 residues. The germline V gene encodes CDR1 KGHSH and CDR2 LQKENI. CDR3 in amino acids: CASSPSGGVPEQYF. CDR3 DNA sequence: TGTGCCAGCTCACCGTCGGGAGGGGTCCCCGAGCAGTACTTC.

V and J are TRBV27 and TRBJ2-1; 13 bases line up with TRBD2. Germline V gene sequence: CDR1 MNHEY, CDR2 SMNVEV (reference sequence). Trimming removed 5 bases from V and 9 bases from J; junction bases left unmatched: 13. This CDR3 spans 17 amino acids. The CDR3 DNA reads TGTGCCAGCAGTCCTCAAACCGGGACTAGCGGGACCGGTGAGCAGTTCTTC. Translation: CASSPQTGTSGTGEQFF.

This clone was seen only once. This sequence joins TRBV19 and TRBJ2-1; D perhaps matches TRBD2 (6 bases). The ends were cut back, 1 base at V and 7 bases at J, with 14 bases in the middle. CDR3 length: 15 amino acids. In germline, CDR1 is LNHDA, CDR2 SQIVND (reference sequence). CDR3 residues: CASSIGGLRRNEQFF. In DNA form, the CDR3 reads TGTGCCAGTAGTATAGGCGGACTACGGAGGAATGAGCAGTTCTTC.

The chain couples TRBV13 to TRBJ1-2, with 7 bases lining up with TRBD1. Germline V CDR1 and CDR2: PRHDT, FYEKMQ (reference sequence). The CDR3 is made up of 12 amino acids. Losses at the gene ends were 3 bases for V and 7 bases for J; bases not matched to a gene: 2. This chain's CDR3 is CASSLNRGGYTF. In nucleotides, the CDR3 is TGTGCCAGCAGCTTGAACAGGGGTGGCTACACCTTC.

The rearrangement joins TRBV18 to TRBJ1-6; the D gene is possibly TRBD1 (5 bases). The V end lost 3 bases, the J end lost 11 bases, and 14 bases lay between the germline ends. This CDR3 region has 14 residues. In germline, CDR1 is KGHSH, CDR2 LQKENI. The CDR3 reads CASSPGQGYPPLHF. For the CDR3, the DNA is TGTGCCAGCTCACCTGGGCAGGGATATCCACCCCTCCACTTT. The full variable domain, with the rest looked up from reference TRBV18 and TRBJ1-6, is NAGVMQNPRHLVRRRGQEARLRCSPMKGHSHVYWYRQLPEEGLKFMVYLQKENIIDESGMPKERFSAEFPKEGPSILRIQQVVRGDSAAYFCASSPGQGYPPLHFGNGTRLTVT.

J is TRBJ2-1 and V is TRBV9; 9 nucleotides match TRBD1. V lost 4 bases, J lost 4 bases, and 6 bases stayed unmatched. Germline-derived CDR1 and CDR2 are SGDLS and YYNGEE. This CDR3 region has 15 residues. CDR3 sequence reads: CASSLDGTGYNEQFF. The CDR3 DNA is TGTGCCAGCAGCCTAGACGGGACAGGGTACAATGAGCAGTTCTTC.

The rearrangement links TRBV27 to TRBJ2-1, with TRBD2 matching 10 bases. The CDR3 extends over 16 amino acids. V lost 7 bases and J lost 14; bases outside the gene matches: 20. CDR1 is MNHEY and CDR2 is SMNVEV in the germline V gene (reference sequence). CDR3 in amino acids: CASISSGLAGVRGKFF. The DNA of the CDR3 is TGTGCCAGCATCTCCTCGGGGCTAGCGGGGGTCCGGGGGAAGTTCTTC.

Here the CDR3 reads CASSEYEAAGAYEQYF. In DNA form, the CDR3 reads TGTGCCAGCAGTGAATATGAAGCGGCAGGGGCGTACGAGCAGTACTTC. The chain links TRBV25-1 to TRBJ2-7; D possibly corresponds to TRBD1 (6 bases). The V and J ends lost 0 bases and 4 bases respectively, with 16 bases between them. CDR1 is MGHDK, CDR2 SYGVNS, per germline. There are 16 residues in the CDR3.

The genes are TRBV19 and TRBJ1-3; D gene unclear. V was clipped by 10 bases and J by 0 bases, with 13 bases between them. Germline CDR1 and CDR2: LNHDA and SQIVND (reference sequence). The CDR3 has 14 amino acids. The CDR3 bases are TGTGCCACCAGAGAGCGCCGCTCTGGAAACACCATATATTTT. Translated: CATRERRSGNTIYF.

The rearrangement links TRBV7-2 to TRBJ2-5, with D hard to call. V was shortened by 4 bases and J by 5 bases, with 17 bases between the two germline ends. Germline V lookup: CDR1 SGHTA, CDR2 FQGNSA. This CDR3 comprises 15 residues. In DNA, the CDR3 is TGTGCCAGCAGCTCCTACATAAGGTCGGAGGAGACCCAGTACTTC. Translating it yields CASSSYIRSEETQYF.

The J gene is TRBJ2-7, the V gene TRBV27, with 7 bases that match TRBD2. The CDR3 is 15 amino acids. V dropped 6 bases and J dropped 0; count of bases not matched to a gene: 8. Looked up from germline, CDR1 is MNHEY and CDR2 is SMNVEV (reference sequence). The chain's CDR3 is CASRQVGGSSYEQYF. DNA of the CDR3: TGTGCCAGCAGGCAAGTCGGGGGGTCCTCCTACGAGCAGTACTTC.

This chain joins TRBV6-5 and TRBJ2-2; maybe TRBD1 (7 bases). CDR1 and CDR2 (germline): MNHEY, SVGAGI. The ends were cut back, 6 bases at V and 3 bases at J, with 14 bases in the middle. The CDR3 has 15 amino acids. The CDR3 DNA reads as TGTGCCAGCAGGCAGGGGGGCTTCCACACCGGGGAGCTGTTTTTT. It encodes CASRQGGFHTGELFF.

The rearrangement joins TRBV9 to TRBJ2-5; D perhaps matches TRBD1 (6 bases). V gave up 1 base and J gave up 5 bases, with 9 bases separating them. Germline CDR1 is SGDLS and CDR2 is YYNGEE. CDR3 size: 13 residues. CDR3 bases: TGTGCCAGCAGCGTATCTAGGGGGGAGACCCAGTACTTC. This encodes CASSVSRGETQYF.

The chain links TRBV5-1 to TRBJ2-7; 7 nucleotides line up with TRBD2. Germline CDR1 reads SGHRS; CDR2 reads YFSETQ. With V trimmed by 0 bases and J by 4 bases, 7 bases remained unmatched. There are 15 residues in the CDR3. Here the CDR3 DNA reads TGCGCCAGCAGCTTGGACTGGGGGGGTGGTTACGAGCAGTACTTC. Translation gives CASSLDWGGGYEQYF. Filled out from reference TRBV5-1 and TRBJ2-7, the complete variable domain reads KAGVTQTPRYLIKTRGQQVTLSCSPISGHRSVSWYQQTPGQGLQFLFEYFSETQRNKGNFPGRFSGRQFSNSRSEMNVSTLELGDSALYLCASSLDWGGGYEQYFGPGTRLTVT.

The CDR3 spells CASSSSPREKLFF. As DNA, the CDR3 is TGTGCCAGCAGCTCAAGCCCACGGGAGAAACTGTTTTTT. The rearrangement links TRBV7-3 to TRBJ1-4; D call uncertain. The CDR3 is made up of 13 amino acids. Trimming shortened V by 4 bases and J by 11 bases, and 14 bases separated the two germline ends. CDR1 is SGHTA and CDR2 is FQGTGA in the germline V gene.

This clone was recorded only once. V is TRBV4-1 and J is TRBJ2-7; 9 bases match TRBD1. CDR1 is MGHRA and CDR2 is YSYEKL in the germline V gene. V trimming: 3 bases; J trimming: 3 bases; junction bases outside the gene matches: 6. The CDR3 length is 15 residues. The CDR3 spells CASSHPGQGFYEQYF. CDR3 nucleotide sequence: TGCGCCAGCAGCCACCCGGGACAGGGATTCTACGAGCAGTACTTC.

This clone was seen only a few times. The CDR3 DNA reads TGCGCCAGCAGCTTGTCGCCCGGGTCTGACACTGAAGCTTTCTTT. Amino acids: CASSLSPGSDTEAFF. The chain carries TRBV5-1 and TRBJ1-1; no reliable D call. The CDR3 has 15 amino acids. V lost 1 base to trimming and J lost 3 bases, with 13 bases between them. The germline CDR1 and CDR2 sequences are SGHRS and YFSETQ.

CDR3 nucleotides: TGTGCCATCAGTGAGTCGTGGGACACGAGCGCCAAAAACATTCAGTACTTC. This codes for CAISESWDTSAKNIQYF. The gene calls are TRBV10-3 and TRBJ2-4; a weak D match, TRBD1 (6 bases). Trimming pared 0 bases from V and 1 base from J, leaving 13 bases between. Per the germline V gene, CDR1 is ENHRY and CDR2 is SYGVKD. The CDR3 runs to 17 residues.